This TCR beta chain was sequenced for a study of cytomegalovirus exposure and HLA in healthy donors. Points from the study as a whole: TCR beta chain V- and J-gene trimming was linked, in a later analysis, to a missense variant in DCLRE1C.

For this clone: Its antigen is not identified.

It was healthy bone marrow donors who served as donors. The ends lost 4 bases at V and 5 bases at J; junction bases unmatched: 7. The CDR3 extends over 15 amino acids. Germline CDR1 reads SGHRS; CDR2 reads YFSETQ. The PCR employed 60 Vbeta primers together with 13 Jbeta primers. The protocol was immunoSEQ multiplex PCR, while the TCRdb copy is restricted to in-frame clones and leaves out a portion. The data contain 100,000 to 150,000 clones, 75% to 85% of them singletons. The V gene is TRBV5-1, the J gene TRBJ2-7; 12 nucleotides line up with TRBD2. The sample comprised PBMCs. This TCR was recovered from a man aged 25-40 years in good health and CMV-seropositive. The CDR3 here is CASSPGLAGRHEQYF. The CDR3 region has the DNA TGCGCCAGCAGCCCCGGACTAGCGGGGAGGCACGAGCAGTACTTC.